Shown below are 28 T cell receptor beta chains from a single sample sequenced in a study of blood T cell repertoires in COVID-19. Using immunoSEQ multiplex PCR, the repertoire was profiled, and TCRdb retains in-frame clones only, with some absent. This table holds some 180,000 clones, over 75% found once. Sequencing input: peripheral blood. The receptors shown here come from a man over 45 who had recovered from COVID-19.

The chain uses TRBV27 and TRBJ2-7; perhaps TRBD2 as D (6 bases). Trimming took 6 bases from V and 4 from J, leaving 19 bases between them. The CDR3 covers 15 residues. Germline values: CDR1 MNHEY, CDR2 SMNVEV (reference sequence). CDR3 sequence reads: CASRPQIVGGYEQYF. The CDR3 nucleotides read TGTGCCAGCAGACCCCAAATAGTGGGGGGATACGAGCAGTACTTC.

V and J are TRBV27 and TRBJ1-1; D remains unclear. Germline lookup yields CDR1 MNHEY and CDR2 SMNVEV (reference sequence). With 8 bases removed from V and 3 bases from J, the gap between germline ends came to 13 bases. The CDR3 is 13 amino acids. The CDR3: CASCRITDTEAFF. In DNA form, the CDR3 reads TGTGCCAGCTGTCGCATCACGGACACTGAAGCTTTCTTT.

This chain connects TRBV7-8 to TRBJ2-7; 13 bases agree with TRBD2. The CDR3 runs to 15 residues. Per the germline V gene, CDR1 is SGHVS and CDR2 is FQNEAQ. Trimming at V came to 5 bases and at J to 7 bases, leaving 8 bases not matched to a gene. The CDR3 loop is CASSETSGRAFEQYF. The DNA for the CDR3 is TGTGCCAGCAGCGAAACTAGCGGGAGGGCATTTGAGCAGTACTTC.

V gene TRBV5-1 combines with J gene TRBJ2-6; 11 bases are shared with TRBD1. The CDR3 is made up of 17 amino acids. J lost 4 bases, V lost 4 bases, and 7 bases had no gene match. The germline V gene has CDR1 SGHRS and CDR2 YFSETQ. The CDR3 DNA sequence: TGCGCCAGCAGCCGGGACAGGGGGACCTACGGGGCCAACGTCCTGACTTTC. Translated, it gives CASSRDRGTYGANVLTF.

In the case of this clone: The same CDR3 also results from other DNA sequences found in this sample. V gene TRBV29-1 combines with J gene TRBJ2-1; TRBD2 agrees at 8 bases. Unmatched junction bases numbered 4, after V lost 6 bases and J lost 0 bases. The CDR3 sequence is 14 residues long. Germline V gives CDR1 SQVTM, CDR2 ANQGSEA. The CDR3 spells CSVIAGSSYNEQFF. The CDR3, as DNA: TGCAGCGTCATAGCGGGAAGCTCCTACAATGAGCAGTTCTTC.

The rearrangement uses TRBV3-1 (or the pseudogene TRBV3-2) and TRBJ1-6; perhaps TRBD1 as D (6 bases). The CDR3 consists of 16 residues. The germline V gene has CDR1 LGHDT and CDR2 YNNKEL (reference sequence). The ends were cut back, 3 bases at V and 5 bases at J, with 14 bases in the middle. The DNA of the CDR3 is TGTGCCAGCAGCCAGGGCCCGGGACATAATAATTCACCCCTCCACTTT. Translated: CASSQGPGHNNSPLHF.

This clone was seen more than once but under ten times. The rearrangement joins TRBV29-1 to TRBJ2-4, with TRBD2 as a possible D gene (6 bases). The CDR3 extends over 12 amino acids. V gave up 6 bases and J gave up 9 bases, with 15 bases separating them. Germline V gives CDR1 SQVTM, CDR2 ANQGSEA. CDR3: CSVRDWMGIQYF. The CDR3 nucleotides read TGCAGCGTAAGGGACTGGATGGGCATTCAGTACTTC.

The V call is TRBV24-1, the J call TRBJ2-2, with 10 bases aligning to TRBD1. The length of the CDR3 is 17 residues. CDR1 is KGHDR, CDR2 SFDVKD, per germline. Trimming cost V 5 bases and J 7 bases; bases outside gene matches: 12. CDR3 residues: CATSVSGTGVVGGELFF. The CDR3 coding sequence is TGTGCCACCAGTGTCTCAGGGACAGGGGTAGTTGGCGGGGAGCTGTTTTTT.

Here the CDR3 DNA reads TGTGCCAGCTCACGGGGCGGGGACAGCACAGATACGCAGTATTTT. Amino acids: CASSRGGDSTDTQYF. The chain is built from TRBV18 and TRBJ2-3; D is perhaps TRBD2 (6 bases). CDR1 and CDR2 from the germline V gene are KGHSH and LQKENI. Trimming shortened V by 4 bases and J by 0 bases, and 11 bases separated the two germline ends. The length of the CDR3 is 15 residues. Complete variable domain (other parts from reference TRBV18 and TRBJ2-3): NAGVMQNPRHLVRRRGQEARLRCSPMKGHSHVYWYRQLPEEGLKFMVYLQKENIIDESGMPKERFSAEFPKEGPSILRIQQVVRGDSAAYFCASSRGGDSTDTQYFGPGTRLTVL.

This chain connects TRBV30 to TRBJ1-6; 7 bases map to TRBD1. The CDR3 loop spans 12 amino acids. V shed 1 base, J shed 9 bases, and the junction held 0 bases outside the gene matches. Looked up from germline, CDR1 is GTSNPN and CDR2 is SVGIG (reference sequence). Here the CDR3 reads CAWSDRGSPLHF. Written as DNA, the CDR3 is TGTGCCTGGAGTGACAGGGGTTCACCCCTCCACTTT.

V and J are TRBV9 and TRBJ2-1; 9 positions match TRBD2. The CDR3 loop spans 16 amino acids. Trimming cost V 1 base and J 4 bases; bases outside gene matches: 6. Looked up from germline, CDR1 is SGDLS and CDR2 is YYNGEE. The DNA of the CDR3 is TGTGCCAGCAGCGTACGTCCTAGCGGGGCATACAATGAGCAGTTCTTC. It translates to CASSVRPSGAYNEQFF.

The gene calls are TRBV9 and TRBJ2-3, with 9 bases identical to TRBD2. This CDR3 comprises 16 residues. Germline loops: CDR1 SGDLS, CDR2 YYNGEE. V gave up 0 bases and J gave up 2 bases; unmatched junction bases: 4. CDR3 in DNA: TGTGCCAGCAGCGTAGTTGCGGGAGGGAACACAGATACGCAGTATTTT. Translation: CASSVVAGGNTDTQYF.

V gene TRBV7-3 combines with J gene TRBJ2-7, with 8 bases that match TRBD2. V lost 5 bases and J lost 2; bases outside the gene matches: 5. Germline CDR1 is SGHTA and CDR2 is FQGTGA. The length of the CDR3 is 14 residues. The DNA of the CDR3 is TGTGCCAGCAGCCCCACGGGGGGGCCCTACGAGCAGTACTTC. It encodes CASSPTGGPYEQYF.

The V and J genes are TRBV27 and TRBJ2-2; TRBD1 matches at 8 bases. The ends lost 3 bases at V and 6 bases at J; junction bases unmatched: 15. This CDR3 comprises 18 residues. Germline loops: CDR1 MNHEY, CDR2 SMNVEV (reference sequence). CDR3 DNA sequence: TGTGCCAGCAGTTTCCTGACCCGACAGGGGCATAGAGCCGGGGAGCTGTTTTTT. This translates into CASSFLTRQGHRAGELFF.

V is TRBV4-1 and J is TRBJ1-6, with D uncertain. Germline values: CDR1 MGHRA, CDR2 YSYEKL. Between the trimmed V and J ends, which lost 2 bases and 7 bases, there was a span of 12 bases. The CDR3 spans 15 residues. This CDR3 reads CASSQNLGRNSPLHF. CDR3 coding DNA: TGCGCCAGCAGCCAAAACTTAGGGAGGAATTCACCCCTCCACTTT.

This clone was seen ten or more times. The V and J genes are TRBV12-3 or TRBV12-4 and TRBJ2-2; D uncertain. Trimming took off 6 bases at V and 1 base at J, with 6 bases between the two ends. The CDR3 has 13 amino acids. The CDR3: CASRSLNTGELFF. CDR3 nucleotides: TGTGCCAGCAGGAGCCTGAACACCGGGGAGCTGTTTTTT.

The rearrangement joins TRBV7-2 to TRBJ1-6, with D uncertain. The CDR3 length is 12 residues. CDR1 and CDR2 from the germline V gene are SGHTA and FQGNSA. V lost 2 bases to trimming and J lost 13 bases, with 9 bases between them. The CDR3 DNA follows: TGTGCCAGCAGCTTACTAGGTTCCCCCCTCCACTTT. Its translation is CASSLLGSPLHF. Filled out from reference TRBV7-2 and TRBJ1-6, the complete variable domain reads GAGVSQSPSNKVTEKGKDVELRCDPISGHTALYWYRQSLGQGLEFLIYFQGNSAPDKSGLPSDRFSAERTGGSVSTLTIQRTQQEDSAVYLCASSLLGSPLHFGNGTRLTVT.

This clone has only one observation. CDR3 amino acids: CASRTDRGYYEQYF. The CDR3 DNA reads as TGTGCCAGCAGGACGGACAGGGGGTATTACGAGCAGTACTTC. This chain uses TRBV2 with TRBJ2-7; the match to TRBD1 covers 10 bases. This CDR3 is 14 amino acids long. Trimming cost V 6 bases and J 4 bases; bases outside gene matches: 6. Looked up from germline, CDR1 is SNHLY and CDR2 is FYNNEI.

The chain carries TRBV11-1 and TRBJ2-3; D not certain. The CDR3 covers 15 residues. Per germline, CDR1 SGHAT and CDR2 FQDESV (reference sequence). Trimming shortened V by 2 bases and J by 1 base, and 10 bases separated the two germline ends. The DNA for the CDR3 is TGTGCCAGCAGCTTACGAACTACCCGCACAGATACGCAGTATTTT. The encoded protein is CASSLRTTRTDTQYF.

The V gene is TRBV19, the J gene TRBJ2-3; the D gene is possibly TRBD1 (6 bases). This CDR3 is built from 17 residues. The V and J ends lost 3 bases and 0 bases respectively, with 16 bases between them. CDR1 is LNHDA and CDR2 is SQIVND in the germline V gene (reference sequence). This CDR3 reads CASSIWTDPSSTDTQYF. The CDR3 DNA reads TGTGCCAGTAGTATCTGGACAGACCCCTCTAGCACAGATACGCAGTATTTT. Variable domain in full (rest from reference TRBV19 and TRBJ2-3): DGGITQSPKYLFRKEGQNVTLSCEQNLNHDAMYWYRQDPGQGLRLIYYSQIVNDFQKGDIAEGYSVSREKKESFPLTVTSAQKNPTAFYLCASSIWTDPSSTDTQYFGPGTRLTVL.

The genes are TRBV19 and TRBJ1-4; 7 nucleotides line up with TRBD1. The J segment lost 4 bases and the V segment lost 3 bases, leaving 8 bases of the junction unmatched. The germline gives CDR1 LNHDA, CDR2 SQIVND (reference sequence). There are 16 residues in the CDR3. DNA of the CDR3: TGTGCCAGTAGTATTTTGAGGGGGCGCGGTAATGAAAAACTGTTTTTT. This translates into CASSILRGRGNEKLFF. The full variable domain, rest sourced from reference TRBV19 and TRBJ1-4, is DGGITQSPKYLFRKEGQNVTLSCEQNLNHDAMYWYRQDPGQGLRLIYYSQIVNDFQKGDIAEGYSVSREKKESFPLTVTSAQKNPTAFYLCASSILRGRGNEKLFFGSGTQLSVL.

This clone was picked up one time. The chain recombines TRBV24-1 with TRBJ2-3; no firm D call. The V gene lost 10 bases and the J gene lost 8 bases, with 15 bases spanning the gap. In germline, CDR1 is KGHDR, CDR2 SFDVKD. The CDR3 runs to 12 residues. The CDR3 DNA reads as TGTGCCACTTCTGTCCTAGGTTTTACGCAGTATTTT. Amino acid sequence: CATSVLGFTQYF.

This rearrangement joins TRBV5-1 to TRBJ2-7, with 7 bases that match TRBD1. CDR3 size: 15 residues. Germline CDR1 is SGHRS and CDR2 is YFSETQ. Unmatched junction bases numbered 11, after V lost 5 bases and J lost 3 bases. The CDR3 DNA sequence: TGCGCCAGCAGTCTTGGGTGGGACAGAGACTACGAGCAGTACTTC. Amino acid sequence: CASSLGWDRDYEQYF.

The chain couples TRBV7-6 to TRBJ2-2; TRBD2 aligns across 7 bases. The CDR3 totals 17 residues. V lost 7 bases, J lost 7 bases, and 18 bases stayed unmatched. The germline V gene encodes CDR1 SGHVS and CDR2 FNYEAQ. The chain's CDR3 is CASTTNRASGRLGELFF. In DNA, the CDR3 is TGTGCCAGCACCACAAACCGGGCTAGCGGTAGACTCGGGGAGCTGTTTTTT.

The rearrangement uses TRBV12-3 or TRBV12-4 and TRBJ1-1; D gene uncertain. The CDR3 contains 12 residues. Trimming stripped 4 bases from V and 5 bases from J, with 8 bases between. The CDR3 is CASSSFRTEAFF. The CDR3 nucleotides read TGTGCCAGCAGTTCCTTCAGGACTGAAGCTTTCTTT.

This sequence joins TRBV3-1 (or the pseudogene TRBV3-2) and TRBJ1-1; weak D call: TRBD1 (6 bases). The germline V gene has CDR1 LGHDT and CDR2 YNNKEL (reference sequence). This CDR3 is built from 16 residues. V lost 0 bases to trimming and J lost 0 bases, with 11 bases between them. The DNA for the CDR3 is TGTGCCAGCAGCCAAGATTGGGGGCAGATGAACACTGAAGCTTTCTTT. Its protein is CASSQDWGQMNTEAFF.

This rearrangement joins TRBV6-2 or TRBV6-3 to TRBJ1-4; 9 nucleotides agree with TRBD1. Trimming took 3 bases from V and 10 from J; bases not matched to a gene: 6. Germline V CDR1 and CDR2: MNHEY, SVGEGT. This CDR3 contains 14 residues. CDR3 in amino acids: CASSYGQGRTKLFF. DNA for the CDR3: TGTGCCAGCAGTTATGGACAGGGGAGGACAAAACTGTTTTTT.

This sequence joins TRBV19 and TRBJ2-7, with 10 positions matching TRBD1. J gave up 6 bases and V 5 bases, and 13 bases lay outside the gene matches. This CDR3 comprises 16 residues. The V gene's germline CDR1 is LNHDA and CDR2 SQIVND (reference sequence). CDR3 protein: CASSPAGTGVRGEQYF. As DNA, the CDR3 is TGTGCCAGTAGTCCTGCCGGGACAGGGGTTCGTGGCGAGCAGTACTTC.